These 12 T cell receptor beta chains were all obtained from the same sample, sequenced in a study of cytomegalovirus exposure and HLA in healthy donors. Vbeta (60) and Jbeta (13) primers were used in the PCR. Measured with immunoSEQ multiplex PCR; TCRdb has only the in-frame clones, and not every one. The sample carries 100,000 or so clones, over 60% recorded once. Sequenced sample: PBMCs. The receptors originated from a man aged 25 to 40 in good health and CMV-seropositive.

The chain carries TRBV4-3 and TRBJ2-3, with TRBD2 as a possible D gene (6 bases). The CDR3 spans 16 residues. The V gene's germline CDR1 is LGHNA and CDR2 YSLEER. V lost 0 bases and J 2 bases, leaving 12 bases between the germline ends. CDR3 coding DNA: TGCGCCAGCAGCCAAGATAGTAGCGGTCTCACAGATACGCAGTATTTT. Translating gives CASSQDSSGLTDTQYF.

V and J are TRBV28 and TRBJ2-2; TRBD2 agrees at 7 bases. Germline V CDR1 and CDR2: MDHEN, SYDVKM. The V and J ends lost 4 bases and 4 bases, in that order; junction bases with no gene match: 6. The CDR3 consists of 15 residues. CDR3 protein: CASSWTSKGTGELFF. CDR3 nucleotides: TGTGCCAGCAGTTGGACTAGTAAGGGCACCGGGGAGCTGTTTTTT.

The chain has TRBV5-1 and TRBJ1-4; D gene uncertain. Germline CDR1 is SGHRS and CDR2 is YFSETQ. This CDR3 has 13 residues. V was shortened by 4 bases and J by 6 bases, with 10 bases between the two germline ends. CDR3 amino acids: CASSIGPDEKLFF. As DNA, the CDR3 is TGCGCCAGCAGCATTGGTCCGGATGAAAAACTGTTTTTT.

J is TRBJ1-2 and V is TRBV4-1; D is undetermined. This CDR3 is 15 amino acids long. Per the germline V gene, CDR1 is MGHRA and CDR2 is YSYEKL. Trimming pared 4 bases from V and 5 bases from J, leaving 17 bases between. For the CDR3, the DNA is TGCGCCAGCAGCCCAGAAGCGGACCGGCTATATGGCTACACCTTC. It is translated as CASSPEADRLYGYTF.

The CDR3 nucleotides are TGTGCCATCAGTGAGAGTGGTGCAACTAGCACAGATACGCAGTATTTT. It translates to CAISESGATSTDTQYF. This sequence joins TRBV10-3 and TRBJ2-3; D gene unclear. The V gene's germline CDR1 is ENHRY and CDR2 SYGVKD. This CDR3 has 16 residues. V shed 2 bases and J shed 0 bases, with 12 bases lying between them.

Written as DNA, the CDR3 is TGTGCCAGCAGCTCCTACGCGGGGGAGCAGTACTTC. Protein: CASSSYAGEQYF. This chain connects TRBV7-2 to TRBJ2-7; TRBD2 might be the D (6 bases). This CDR3 region has 12 residues. The V gene lost 4 bases and the J gene lost 7 bases, with 11 bases spanning the gap. The germline V gene encodes CDR1 SGHTA and CDR2 FQGNSA.

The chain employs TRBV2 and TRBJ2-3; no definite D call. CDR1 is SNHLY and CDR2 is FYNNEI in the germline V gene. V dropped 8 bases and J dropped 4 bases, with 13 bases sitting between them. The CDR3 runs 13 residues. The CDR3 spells CASYWANSDTQYF. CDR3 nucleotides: TGTGCCAGCTATTGGGCTAACTCAGATACGCAGTATTTT.

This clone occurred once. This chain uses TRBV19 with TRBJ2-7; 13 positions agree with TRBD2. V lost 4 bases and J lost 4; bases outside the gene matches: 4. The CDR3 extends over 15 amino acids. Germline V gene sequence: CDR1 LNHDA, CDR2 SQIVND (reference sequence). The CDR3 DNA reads TGTGCCAGTAGTACCGGGACTAGCGGGAATTACGAGCAGTACTTC. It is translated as CASSTGTSGNYEQYF.

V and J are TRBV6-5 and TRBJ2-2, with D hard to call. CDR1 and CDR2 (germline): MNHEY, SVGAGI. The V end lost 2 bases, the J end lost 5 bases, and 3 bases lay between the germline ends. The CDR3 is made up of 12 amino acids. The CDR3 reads CASSYRTGELFF. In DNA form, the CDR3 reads TGTGCCAGCAGTTACCGGACCGGGGAGCTGTTTTTT.

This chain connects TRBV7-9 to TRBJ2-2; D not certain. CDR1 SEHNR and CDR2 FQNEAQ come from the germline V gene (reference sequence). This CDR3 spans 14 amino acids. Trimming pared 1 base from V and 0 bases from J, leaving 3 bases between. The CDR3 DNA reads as TGTGCCAGCAGCTTAGACTCGAACACCGGGGAGCTGTTTTTT. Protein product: CASSLDSNTGELFF.

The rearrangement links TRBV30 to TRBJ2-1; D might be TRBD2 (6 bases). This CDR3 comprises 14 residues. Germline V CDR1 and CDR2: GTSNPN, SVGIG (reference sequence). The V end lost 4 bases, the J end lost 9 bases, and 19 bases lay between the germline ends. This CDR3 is CAWTVRLVQGEQFF. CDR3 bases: TGTGCCTGGACTGTACGACTAGTCCAAGGTGAGCAGTTCTTC.

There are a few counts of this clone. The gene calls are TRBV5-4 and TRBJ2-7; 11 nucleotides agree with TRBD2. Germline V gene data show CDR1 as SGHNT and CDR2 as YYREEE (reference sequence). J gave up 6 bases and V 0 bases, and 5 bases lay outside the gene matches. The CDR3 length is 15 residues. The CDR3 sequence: CASSLVTSGSTEQYF. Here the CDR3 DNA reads TGTGCCAGCAGCTTGGTAACTAGCGGGAGTACCGAGCAGTACTTC.